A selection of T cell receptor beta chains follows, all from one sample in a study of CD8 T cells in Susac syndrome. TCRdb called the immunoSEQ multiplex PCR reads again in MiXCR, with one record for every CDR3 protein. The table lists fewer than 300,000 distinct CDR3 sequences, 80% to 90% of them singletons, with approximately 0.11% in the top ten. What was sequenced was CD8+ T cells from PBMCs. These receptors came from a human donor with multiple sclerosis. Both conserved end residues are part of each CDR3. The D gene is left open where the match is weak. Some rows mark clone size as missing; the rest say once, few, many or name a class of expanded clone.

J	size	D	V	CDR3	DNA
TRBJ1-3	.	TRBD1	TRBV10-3	CAISEWRDRSSGNTIYF	TGTGCCATCAGTGAATGGCGGGACAGGAGCTCTGGAAACACCATATATTTT
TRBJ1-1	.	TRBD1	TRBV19	CASSLPGQFTEAFF	TGTGCCAGTAGCCTACCGGGACAGTTTACTGAAGCTTTCTTT
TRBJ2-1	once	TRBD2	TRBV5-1	CASSLAGLSNEQFF	TGCGCCAGCAGCTTAGCGGGACTAAGCAATGAGCAGTTCTTC
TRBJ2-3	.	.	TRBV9	CASSPEGTDTQYF	TGTGCCAGCAGCCCGGAGGGGACAGATACGCAGTATTTT
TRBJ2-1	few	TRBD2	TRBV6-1	CASRGLAGPLEQFF	TGTGCCAGCAGGGGACTAGCGGGTCCATTAGAGCAGTTCTTC
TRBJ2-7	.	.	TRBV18	CASSPMYLSRGDIEHEQYF	TGTGCCAGCTCACCAATGTATCTTTCTCGGGGGGACATTGAACACGAGCAGTACTTC
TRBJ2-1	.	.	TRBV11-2	CASSLLYRRAPYNEQFF	TGTGCCAGCAGCTTACTCTACCGGAGGGCCCCCTACAATGAGCAGTTCTTC
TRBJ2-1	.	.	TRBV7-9	CASSLRGGGKHNEQFF	TGTGCCAGCAGCTTAAGAGGGGGAGGTAAGCACAATGAGCAGTTCTTC
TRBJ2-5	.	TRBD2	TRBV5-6	CASSEGLAGGPGETQYF	TGTGCCAGCAGCGAGGGACTAGCGGGAGGGCCGGGAGAGACCCAGTACTTC
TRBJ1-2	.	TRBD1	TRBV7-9	CASSRDRDGGYTF	TGTGCCAGCAGCCGGGACAGGGATGGGGGCTACACCTTC
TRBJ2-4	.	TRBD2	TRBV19	CACSPLAGLKNIQYF	TGTGCCTGTAGTCCATTAGCGGGACTCAAAAACATTCAGTACTTC
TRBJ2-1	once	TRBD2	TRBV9	CASSDRLAGEVGDNEQFF	TGTGCCAGCAGCGATCGACTAGCGGGAGAAGTAGGCGACAATGAGCAGTTCTTC
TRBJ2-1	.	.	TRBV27	CASSFGGAIYNEQFF	TGTGCCAGCAGTTTTGGGGGGGCCATCTACAATGAGCAGTTCTTC
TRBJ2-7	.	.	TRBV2	CASSEEQGGSYEQYF	TGTGCCAGCAGTGAGGAACAGGGAGGGTCCTACGAGCAGTACTTC
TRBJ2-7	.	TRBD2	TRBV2	CASSDPAGEDEQYF	TGTGCCAGCAGTGACCCAGCGGGAGAGGACGAGCAGTACTTC
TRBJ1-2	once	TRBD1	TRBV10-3	CAIRQGGYGYTF	TGTGCCATCAGACAGGGGGGTTATGGCTACACCTTC
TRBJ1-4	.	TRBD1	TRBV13	CASSQGDSEKLFF	TGTGCCAGCAGCCAAGGGGACAGTGAAAAACTGTTTTTT
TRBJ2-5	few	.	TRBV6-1	CASSEETGPVRETQYF	TGTGCCAGCAGTGAAGAGACGGGACCGGTCCGGGAGACCCAGTACTTC
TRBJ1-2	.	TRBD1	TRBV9	CASSAPGTGVGYTF	TGTGCCAGCAGCGCCCCCGGGACAGGAGTTGGCTACACCTTC
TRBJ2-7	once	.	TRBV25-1	CASSESTGFNEQYF	TGTGCCAGCAGTGAAAGTACAGGGTTCAACGAGCAGTACTTC
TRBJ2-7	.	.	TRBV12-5	CASGLTGTHYEQYF	TGTGCTAGTGGCCTCACCGGGACCCACTACGAGCAGTACTTC
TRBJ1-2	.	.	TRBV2	CASRETVSYGYTF	TGTGCCAGCAGGGAGACAGTATCCTATGGCTACACCTTC
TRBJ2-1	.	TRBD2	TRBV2	CASRPGTSGSSYNEQFF	TGTGCCAGCAGACCCGGGACTAGCGGAAGCTCCTACAATGAGCAGTTCTTC
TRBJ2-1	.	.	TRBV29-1	CSVEAGLAGYEQFF	TGCAGCGTTGAAGCGGGCCTCGCGGGATATGAGCAGTTCTTC
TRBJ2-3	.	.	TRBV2	CASPYRDTQYF	TGTGCCAGCCCCTACCGCGATACGCAGTATTTT
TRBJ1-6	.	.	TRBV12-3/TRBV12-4	CASSRDRQYNSPLHF	TGTGCCAGTTCTCGAGACAGGCAATATAATTCACCCCTCCACTTT
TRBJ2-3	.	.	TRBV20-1	CSARDPLGSPDTQYF	TGCAGTGCTAGAGACCCTTTGGGGTCGCCAGATACGCAGTATTTT
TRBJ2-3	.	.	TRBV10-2	CASNAETLTDTQYF	TGCGCCAGCAACGCAGAAACCCTCACAGATACGCAGTATTTT
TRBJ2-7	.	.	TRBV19	CASSTFAGREQYF	TGTGCCAGTAGTACTTTTGCAGGGCGCGAGCAGTACTTC
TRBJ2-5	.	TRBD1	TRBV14	CASSQDPDRVVGETQYF	TGTGCCAGCAGCCAAGATCCTGACAGGGTCGTCGGAGAGACCCAGTACTTC
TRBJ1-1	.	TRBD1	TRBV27	CASSRQGASTEAFF	TGTGCCAGCAGTCGACAGGGGGCCTCTACTGAAGCTTTCTTT
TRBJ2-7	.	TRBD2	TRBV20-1	CSARDLMGLDPLEQYF	TGCAGTGCTAGGGACCTCATGGGACTAGACCCCCTCGAGCAGTACTTC
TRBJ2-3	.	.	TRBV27	CASSSDGSPDTQYF	TGTGCCAGCAGTTCGGACGGGAGCCCAGATACGCAGTATTTT
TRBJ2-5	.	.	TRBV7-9	CASRAYQETQYF	TGTGCCAGCCGGGCGTACCAAGAGACCCAGTACTTC
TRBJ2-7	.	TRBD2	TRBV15	CATSRGAGSDYEQYF	TGTGCCACCAGCAGAGGAGCGGGATCGGACTACGAGCAGTACTTC